This is a list of T cell receptor beta chains from one sample in a study of cytomegalovirus exposure and HLA in healthy donors. Sequencing used immunoSEQ multiplex PCR; TCRdb keeps in-frame clones, though not all of them. Of about 190,000 clones listed, around three quarters were seen once; the top ten hold 1.5% to 2%. The sequenced material came from PBMCs. These receptors came from a woman younger than 35 in good health and CMV-seronegative. The CDR3 runs from the conserved cysteine through the conserved F or W. The D gene is left open where the match is weak. Expanded clones get a size class; other rows say once, few or many, or leave the size out.

>NA|TRBV6-6|NA|TRBJ2-7
TGTGCCAGCAGTTACTTTCAGGCCGAGCAGTACTTC
CASSYFQAEQYF
>NA|TRBV28|NA|TRBJ2-6
TGTGCCAGCAGTTCCAGGGTAGCCGGGGCCAACGTCCTGACTTTC
CASSSRVAGANVLTF
>NA|TRBV5-1|TRBD1|TRBJ1-4
TGCGCCAGCAGCTCCCCCGACAGGGACGTTGGTGAAAAACTGTTTTTT
CASSSPDRDVGEKLFF
>NA|TRBV27|TRBD1|TRBJ2-7
TGTGCCAGCAGTGGGACAGGTAGAGGATCCTACGAGCAGTACTTC
CASSGTGRGSYEQYF
>NA|TRBV5-6|NA|TRBJ2-5
TGTGCCAGCACTCCTAGCGATTTCCAAGAGACCCAGTACTTC
CASTPSDFQETQYF
>few|TRBV5-6|TRBD1|TRBJ1-2
TGTGCCAGCAGCTTGGGCCTACAGGGGGCGGACGGCTACACCTTC
CASSLGLQGADGYTF
>NA|TRBV11-1|NA|TRBJ1-2
TGTGCCAGCAGCCATAGAGGGACTAACTATGGCTACACCTTC
CASSHRGTNYGYTF
>NA|TRBV7-3|NA|TRBJ2-5
TGTGCCAGCAGCTCCACAGGCCTCGGAACCCAGTACTTC
CASSSTGLGTQYF
>NA|TRBV5-4|TRBD2|TRBJ2-6
TGTGCCAGCAGCCCCGGGACTAGCGGGGCCTCTGGGGCCAACGTCCTGACTTTC
CASSPGTSGASGANVLTF
>NA|TRBV10-3|TRBD2|TRBJ2-3
TGTGCCATCAGTGAACCTAATGGGGTAGCGGGGGATACGCAGTATTTT
CAISEPNGVAGDTQYF
>NA|TRBV19|NA|TRBJ2-6
TGTGCCAGTAGTTTATCAGGGGCTGGGGCCAACGTCCTGACTTTC
CASSLSGAGANVLTF
>few|TRBV6-6|NA|TRBJ1-6
TGTGCCAGCAGTTACGCGGGGAGGTTGGACTCACCCCTCCACTTT
CASSYAGRLDSPLHF
>NA|TRBV9|TRBD2|TRBJ2-1
TGTGCCAGCAGCGTTCACGGGACTAGCGGGATCCCCTACAATGAGCAGTTCTTC
CASSVHGTSGIPYNEQFF